The rows below give T cell receptor beta chains drawn from one sample of a study of early T cells in non-severe SARS-CoV-2 infection. One entry per CDR3 protein, called by TCRdb with MiXCR from the 5' RACE reads. The data show tens of thousands of distinct CDR3 sequences, 8.5% to 10% seen once. Source material: whole blood. These receptors all come from an adult who was a healthcare worker with PCR-confirmed SARS-CoV-2 infection or an uninfected control (not recorded which). CDR3s include the opening cysteine and the closing phenylalanine or tryptophan. The order of the fields is V gene, clone size, CDR3 length, D gene, J gene, CDR3 DNA, CDR3 protein. A D gene is named only where the DNA matches it firmly. Rows may omit the clone size; those that give it use once, few, many or a size class.

TRBV19	few	11	NA	TRBJ2-5	TGTGCCAGTCGAACGGAAGAGACCCAGTACTTC	CASRTEETQYF
TRBV4-1	NA	15	NA	TRBJ1-6	TGCGCCAGCAGCCAAGATTGGGACACTTATTCACCCCTCCACTTT	CASSQDWDTYSPLHF
TRBV20-1	many	13	TRBD1	TRBJ1-5	TGCAGTGCCGAGAAACAGGGGGATCAGCCCCAGCATTTT	CSAEKQGDQPQHF
TRBV5-1	many	12	NA	TRBJ2-7	TGCGCCAGCAGCTACGAAGCCTACGAGCAGTACTTC	CASSYEAYEQYF
TRBV11-2	many	16	TRBD1	TRBJ2-1	TGTGCCAGCAGCTTAGGGGGACAGGGGTCCTACAATGAGCAGTTCTTC	CASSLGGQGSYNEQFF
TRBV7-9	many	13	NA	TRBJ1-2	TGTGCCAGCAGCTTGGGACGGAACTATGGCTACACCTTC	CASSLGRNYGYTF
TRBV20-1	many	14	TRBD2	TRBJ2-7	TGCAGTGTCAGAGGACTAGCGGGAATCCACGAGCAGTACTTC	CSVRGLAGIHEQYF
TRBV19	many	15	NA	TRBJ1-2	TGTGCCAGTAGTATGGCCGGCGGCCCTAACTATGGCTACACCTTC	CASSMAGGPNYGYTF
TRBV20-1	many	16	NA	TRBJ2-2	TGCAGTGCTAGTAGTACGGCTAGCTCGGGCACCGGGGAGCTGTTTTTT	CSASSTASSGTGELFF
TRBV6-5	NA	14	NA	TRBJ1-2	TGTGCCAGCAGTTACTCTCGGTTGGCCTATGGCTACACCTTC	CASSYSRLAYGYTF
TRBV27	few	14	TRBD1	TRBJ1-1	TGTGCCAGCAGCCGGGACAGGGCGAACACTGAAGCTTTCTTT	CASSRDRANTEAFF
TRBV10-3	many	12	TRBD1	TRBJ1-6	TGTGCCATCGGGACAGCCAATTCACCCCTCCACTTT	CAIGTANSPLHF
TRBV12-3/TRBV12-4	NA	15	NA	TRBJ2-2	TGTGCCAGCAGTGAGAGGACCTCGAACACCGGGGAGCTGTTTTTT	CASSERTSNTGELFF
TRBV6-6	few	14	NA	TRBJ1-5	TGTGCCAGCAATCCCTGGGACAGCAATCAGCCCCAGCATTTT	CASNPWDSNQPQHF
TRBV28	many	14	TRBD2	TRBJ2-1	TGTGCCAGCAGTCAAGCGGGAATTTACAATGAGCAGTTCTTC	CASSQAGIYNEQFF
TRBV12-2	many	16	NA	TRBJ2-7	TGTGCAAGTCGCTCGGGCCGGGCCTCCTCCTGGTACGAGCAGTACTTC	CASRSGRASSWYEQYF
TRBV27	many	13	NA	TRBJ1-1	TGTGCCAGCAGTTTAGGCAGGAACACTGAAGCTTTCTTT	CASSLGRNTEAFF
TRBV7-6	NA	16	NA	TRBJ2-1	TGTGCCAGCAGCTTATACAGCGTCGGGAGTAACAATGAGCAGTTCTTC	CASSLYSVGSNNEQFF
TRBV6-2/TRBV6-3	few	16	NA	TRBJ2-6	TGTGCCAGCAGTATACAGGGACTGGCTGGGGCCAACGTCCTGACTTTC	CASSIQGLAGANVLTF
TRBV20-1	many	15	TRBD1	TRBJ2-3	TGCAGTGCCCCGGGACAGACATCTAGCACAGATACGCAGTATTTT	CSAPGQTSSTDTQYF
TRBV20-1	few	17	TRBD1	TRBJ1-1	TGCAGTGCTAGACCCAGGTTAGGGGGCTCACTGAACACTGAAGCTTTCTTT	CSARPRLGGSLNTEAFF
TRBV25-1	few	16	TRBD1	TRBJ2-2	TGTGCCAGCAGGGCTCCTCGGGACAGGGAGGCCGGGGAGCTGTTTTTT	CASRAPRDREAGELFF
TRBV28	many	16	TRBD2	TRBJ2-4	TGTGCCAGCAGCAAGACTAGCGGGCTAGCCAAAAACATTCAGTACTTC	CASSKTSGLAKNIQYF
TRBV9	few	15	NA	TRBJ2-3	TGTGCCAGCAGCGTAGACGCGACTAGCACAGATACGCAGTATTTT	CASSVDATSTDTQYF
TRBV7-2	few	16	TRBD1	TRBJ1-6	TGTGCCAGCAGCACGCGACAGGGGTTGGGGAATTCACCCCTCCACTTT	CASSTRQGLGNSPLHF
TRBV6-5	many	15	NA	TRBJ2-5	TGTGCCAGCAGTGAGGGCCTACCGTACCAAGAGACCCAGTACTTC	CASSEGLPYQETQYF
TRBV7-2	few	15	NA	TRBJ1-1	TGTGCCAGCAGCCCGGGCCGGTCGCTACGGACTGAAGCTTTCTTT	CASSPGRSLRTEAFF
TRBV11-1	NA	13	TRBD1	TRBJ1-1	TGTGCCAGCAGCTATCAGGGGGCTGGTGAAGCTTTCTTT	CASSYQGAGEAFF
TRBV7-9	many	13	NA	TRBJ2-6	TGTGCCAGCACCCCGTCTGGGGCCAACGTCCTGACTTTC	CASTPSGANVLTF
TRBV5-6	many	15	NA	TRBJ2-2	TGTGCCAGCAGCTGGGGCCCCGCGAACACCGGGGAGCTGTTTTTT	CASSWGPANTGELFF
TRBV28	few	11	NA	TRBJ1-3	TGTGCCAGCAGTTTTAGAAACACCATATATTTT	CASSFRNTIYF
TRBV10-3	NA	14	TRBD1	TRBJ1-4	TGTGCCATCAGTGAGTCGACAGGGGGCGAAAAACTGTTTTTT	CAISESTGGEKLFF
TRBV12-3/TRBV12-4	many	15	NA	TRBJ2-7	TGTGCCAGCAGTTCCGATGGAGGAGGCCGGGACGAGCAGTACTTC	CASSSDGGGRDEQYF
TRBV5-6	few	14	NA	TRBJ1-1	TGTGCCAGCAGCGCCTTTTCGAGTCGAACTGAAGCTTTCTTT	CASSAFSSRTEAFF
TRBV2	many	12	NA	TRBJ2-7	TGTGCCAGCAGGGAGACTAGCTACGAGCAGTACTTC	CASRETSYEQYF
TRBV9	few	14	TRBD1	TRBJ2-3	TGTGCCAGCAGTAAGGGACAGGTGCAGGATACGCAGTATTTT	CASSKGQVQDTQYF
TRBV18	few	14	NA	TRBJ1-1	TGTGCCAGCTCACCAGCCCACAAGAACACTGAAGCTTTCTTT	CASSPAHKNTEAFF
TRBV12-3/TRBV12-4	many	11	TRBD1	TRBJ2-2	TGTGCCAGTCAGGGGGCCGGGGAGCTGTTTTTT	CASQGAGELFF
TRBV5-1	NA	14	NA	TRBJ1-1	TGCGCCAGCAGGACAGGACCGCAGAACACTGAAGCTTTCTTT	CASRTGPQNTEAFF
TRBV27	many	13	NA	TRBJ2-1	TGTGCCAGCAGTTTAGCATCCCCCAATGAGCAGTTCTTC	CASSLASPNEQFF
TRBV6-5	once	13	NA	TRBJ1-1	TGTGCCAGCAGTTATCGCATCAACACTGAAGCTTTCTTT	CASSYRINTEAFF
TRBV29-1	NA	13	NA	TRBJ2-2	TGCAGCGCCAAGGCCCCGAACACCGGGGAGCTGTTTTTT	CSAKAPNTGELFF
TRBV29-1	many	11	NA	TRBJ1-1	TGCAGCGTTTACAGGACAGCTGAAGCTTTCTTT	CSVYRTAEAFF
TRBV6-5	NA	15	NA	TRBJ2-2	TGTGCCAGCAGGGAGAGGACGGGGGACACCGGGGAGCTGTTTTTT	CASRERTGDTGELFF
TRBV6-2/TRBV6-3	few	19	TRBD2	TRBJ2-1	TGTGCCAGCAGTTCAGGGGGACTAGCGGGATGGAGCTCCTACAATGAGCAGTTCTTC	CASSSGGLAGWSSYNEQFF
TRBV29-1	many	13	NA	TRBJ2-7	TGCAGCGTTGCCGTGCCCGAGTCCTACGAGCAGTACTTC	CSVAVPESYEQYF
TRBV29-1	many	16	TRBD2	TRBJ2-1	TGCAGCGTTTGCGCGGGGCTAGCGGGAGGCCCTAATGAGCAGTTCTTC	CSVCAGLAGGPNEQFF
TRBV4-3	few	15	NA	TRBJ2-1	TGCGCCAGCAGCCAAGAACCCTGGACCTACAATGAGCAGTTCTTC	CASSQEPWTYNEQFF
TRBV11-1	NA	15	NA	TRBJ1-6	TGTGCCAGCAGCTTAGTCGACAGAGATAATTCACCCCTCCACTTT	CASSLVDRDNSPLHF
TRBV27	NA	14	TRBD1	TRBJ2-7	TGTGCCAGCAGAAGCCGGGACAGGGCCCTTGGGCAGTACTTC	CASRSRDRALGQYF
TRBV6-2/TRBV6-3	many	13	TRBD1	TRBJ1-6	TGTGCCAGCGCCGGGACAGCTAATTCACCCCTCCACTTT	CASAGTANSPLHF
TRBV6-6	many	16	TRBD1	TRBJ1-6	TGTGCCAGCAGTTACGCCTGGGACAGGGCTAATTCACCCCTCCACTTT	CASSYAWDRANSPLHF
TRBV10-2	many	13	TRBD1	TRBJ2-7	TGCGCCAGCCTATACAGGGGCTCCTACGAGCAGTACTTC	CASLYRGSYEQYF
TRBV6-5	few	17	NA	TRBJ2-6	TGTGCCAGCAGTTACTTAGGGGGAGGCTCTGGGGCCAACGTCCTGACTTTC	CASSYLGGGSGANVLTF